Described below is a single TCR beta chain sequence and its context. The V and J ends lost 4 bases and 4 bases respectively, with 14 bases between them. There are 15 residues in the CDR3. CDR1 and CDR2 from the germline V gene are MNHEY and SVGEGT. Staining for CD27 and CD45RA set out the memory subsets used for TEMRA sorting. Sequencing of TCR beta was undertaken in CD8+ and CD4+ T cells derived from blood. The sample comes from a study of CD8 T cells in Susac syndrome. Study context: Clinical remission applied to 8 or 9 sequenced Susac syndrome patients, and five or six had active disease.

Reverse transcription used roughly 0.5 to 1 ug RNA and random hexamers. MiXCR was run by TCRdb on the immunoSEQ multiplex PCR reads, yielding one entry per CDR3 protein. In the table there are 2,500 or so distinct CDR3 sequences, roughly 65% of which are singletons. The source material was CD8+ TEMRA cells from PBMCs. Subset reported: FACS-sorted terminally differentiated effector memory CD8+ T cells re-expressing CD45RA (CD8+ TEMRA). The chain is built from TRBV6-2 or TRBV6-3 and TRBJ2-4; perhaps TRBD1 as D (6 bases). The receptor's source is a human donor with Susac syndrome. DNA of the CDR3: TGTGCCAGCAGTTCCTGGGCGCAGGGGAAAAACATTCAGTACTTC. Residues: CASSSWAQGKNIQYF.